This TCR beta chain is from a study of Graves' ophthalmopathy and Graves' hyperthyroidism. The study's findings and limits: Between ophthalmopathy and stable hyperthyroidism, a 13-signature model drew a separation with approximately 87% sensitivity and about 80% specificity.

Using RNA transcripts, the TCR beta CDR3 regions were amplified. HTBI-primed first-round RT-PCR preceded second-round multiplex PCR. From the multiplex PCR reads, TCRdb called clonotypes with MiXCR, one entry per CDR3 protein. The profile shows about 550,000 distinct CDR3 sequences, under 45% of them singletons. Many counts were recorded for this clonotype. Its antigen is currently unknown. The CDR3 is 16 amino acids. The V gene end was trimmed by 0 bases and the J gene end by 5 bases; junction bases not matched to a gene: 3. Germline V CDR1 and CDR2: WSHSY, SAAADI. The material sequenced was peripheral blood or thyroid tissue (not recorded which). The chain recombines TRBV10-2 with TRBJ2-2, with 10 bases lining up with TRBD2. The sequence came from an adult man with Graves' hyperthyroidism. The CDR3 coding sequence is TGCGCCAGCAGTGAGTCGAGCGGGGGGGCGACCGGGGAGCTGTTTTTT. It specifies CASSESSGGATGELFF.